This T cell receptor (beta chain) stems from a study of shared clonotypes between healthy human individuals. Study context: For every donor, three CD4 naive, three CD4 memory, two CD8 naive and one CD8 memory plates were used.

In the authors' methods: Filtering was not the same, since immunoSEQ gave junction-only sequences without quality scores. Using immunoSEQ multiplex PCR, the repertoire was profiled, and TCRdb retains in-frame clones only, with some absent. V, J and clone size were drawn from that table, and D and trimming were deduced from the DNA. Among 550,000 to 700,000 clones listed, around three quarters were seen once. The CDR3 totals 15 residues. V lost 0 bases to trimming and J lost 2 bases, with 11 bases between them. The germline V gene has CDR1 SGHRS and CDR2 YFSETQ. As regards this clone: What it binds is unknown.

Findings of the study overall: Generation probabilities were higher for clonotypes shared across all four sorted-subset donors than for unshared ones. What naive subsets generally showed was a larger estimated richness than memory subsets showed.

The chain joins TRBV5-1 to TRBJ1-2, with a tentative D call TRBD1 (6 bases). The sequence was obtained from a woman in her thirties in good health. The sample taken for sequencing was memory CD4+ T cells sorted from blood. Subset described: CD45RA-negative fraction. The DNA of the CDR3 is TGCGCCAGCAGCTTGGGTACAGGGACGAACTATGGCTACACCTTC. This encodes CASSLGTGTNYGYTF.